One and the same sample provided the 3 T cell receptor beta chains below, sequenced in a study of patients with pleural tuberculosis. TCRdb independently ran MiXCR on the reads; one entry per CDR3 protein. The sample shows about 50,000 distinct CDR3 sequences, 6% to 8% of them seen only once. Receptor source: a human donor with pleural tuberculosis.

The sample holds many counts of this clonotype. The J gene is TRBJ2-7, the V gene TRBV2; D is possibly TRBD2 (5 bases). Trimming left V 7 bases short and J 2 bases short, with 15 bases between. Germline V gene lookup returns CDR1 SNHLY and CDR2 FYNNEI. This CDR3 is built from 14 residues. CDR3 in amino acids: CASTGGSLAYEQYF. The CDR3 nucleotides are TGTGCCAGCACTGGAGGCAGTCTCGCCTACGAGCAGTACTTC.

This clonotype has at least ten counts. The chain couples TRBV2 to TRBJ2-5; D may be TRBD2 (5 bases). This CDR3 spans 14 amino acids. V shed 5 bases and J shed 7 bases, with 17 bases lying between them. CDR1 SNHLY and CDR2 FYNNEI come from the germline V gene. CDR3 sequence reads: CASSPTGSSWTQYF. As DNA, the CDR3 is TGTGCCAGCAGTCCGACGGGGTCAAGCTGGACCCAGTACTTC.

This clonotype was recorded many times. The rearrangement links TRBV2 to TRBJ2-7, with unresolved D. Germline V gene lookup returns CDR1 SNHLY and CDR2 FYNNEI. The V gene lost 1 base and the J gene lost 4 bases, with 20 bases spanning the gap. There are 17 residues in the CDR3. The CDR3 loop is CASSEVFPITVPYEQYV. CDR3 sequence (DNA): TGTGCCAGCAGTGAAGTTTTCCCTATAACAGTACCTTACGAGCAGTACGTC.